Presented here are 16 T cell receptor beta chains from one specimen sequenced in a study of spatial heterogeneity in lung cancer. The study's findings and limits: Counts that tracked tumor mutation counts were those of expanded intratumoral alpha and beta TCRs.

Documented time point: sample taken at primary tumor resection. Each CDR3 protein is one row after TCRdb ran MiXCR on the 5' RACE reads. The table lists roughly 10,000 distinct CDR3 sequences, roughly an eighth of them singletons. These receptors' antigens are unknown. The source was lung tumor tissue, collected at surgery. All receptors come from a male donor with early-stage non-small cell lung cancer.

This clonotype was detected many times. This beta chain is an off-target read within a library intended for alpha chains, so its frequency means little. The chain is built from TRBV20-1 and TRBJ1-3; TRBD1 is a possible D gene (6 bases). The CDR3 consists of 14 residues. The ends were cut back, 3 bases at V and 0 bases at J, with 9 bases in the middle. Germline CDR1 and CDR2: DFQATT and SNEGSKA (reference sequence). The CDR3 bases are TGCAGTGCTAGCTGGACAGACTCTGGAAACACCATATATTTT. Its translation is CSASWTDSGNTIYF.

In this sample, this clonotype turned up a few times. A library prepared for alpha chains yielded this beta chain as an off-target read; its size is of little meaning. The chain joins TRBV6-5 to TRBJ1-1; weak D call: TRBD1 (6 bases). From germline, CDR1 is MNHEY and CDR2 SVGAGI. Trimming removed 2 bases at V and 5 bases at J, with 12 bases between. The length of the CDR3 is 14 residues. CDR3 loop: CASSYKQGLTEAFF. CDR3 sequence (DNA): TGTGCCAGCAGTTACAAACAGGGTTTGACTGAAGCTTTCTTT.

About this clonotype itself: A library prepared for alpha chains yielded this beta chain as an off-target read; its size is of little meaning. V and J are TRBV28 and TRBJ2-5; tentative D call: TRBD2 (6 bases). This CDR3 comprises 15 residues. Trimming cost V 5 bases and J 5 bases, with 18 bases left between them. Germline CDR1 reads MDHEN; CDR2 reads SYDVKM. CDR3 bases: TGTGCCAGCAGTGCCGGGACTGCCCCCTGGGAGACCCAGTACTTC. Its translation: CASSAGTAPWETQYF.

Points on this clonotype: This beta chain is an unintended read in a library built for alpha chains; its size means little. V usage is TRBV12-3 or TRBV12-4 and J usage is TRBJ2-3; 12 bases match TRBD2. There are 15 residues in the CDR3. V shed 6 bases and J 5 bases; nucleotides not matched to a gene: 6. In DNA form, the CDR3 reads TGTGCCAGCAGCCGGACTAGCGGGAACCAAGATACGCAGTATTTT. Its translation: CASSRTSGNQDTQYF.

For this clonotype: The library was built for alpha chains, so this beta chain is an off-target read and its size means little. The chain joins TRBV6-5 to TRBJ1-2; 7 bases match TRBD1. Per the germline V gene, CDR1 is MNHEY and CDR2 is SVGAGI. V trimming: 0 bases; J trimming: 4 bases; junction bases outside the gene matches: 5. The CDR3 totals 15 residues. In DNA, the CDR3 is TGTGCCAGCAGTTACTCTGGGACAGAAATCTATGGCTACACCTTC. It codes for CASSYSGTEIYGYTF.

This clonotype was counted many times. As an off-target read in a library built for alpha chains, this beta chain has a frequency of little significance. The chain joins TRBV12-3 or TRBV12-4 to TRBJ2-2, with a possible D match to TRBD2 (5 bases). V dropped 5 bases and J dropped 0 bases, with 10 bases sitting between them. The CDR3 runs to 15 residues. The CDR3, as DNA: TGTGCCAGCAGTCCCGGGGTCGCGAACACCGGGGAGCTGTTTTTT. It yields the protein CASSPGVANTGELFF.

There are a few counts of this clonotype. This beta chain turned up in a library designed for alpha chains; as an off-target read, its abundance says little. The CDR3 spells CASSLAGGHYNEQFF. The CDR3 DNA is TGTGCCAGCAGCTTAGCGGGAGGGCACTACAATGAGCAGTTCTTC. V is TRBV7-2 and J is TRBJ2-1; TRBD2 matches at 7 bases. Germline V gene lookup returns CDR1 SGHTA and CDR2 FQGNSA. The CDR3 consists of 15 residues. The V and J ends lost 0 bases and 3 bases, in that order; junction bases with no gene match: 2. Filled out from reference TRBV7-2 and TRBJ2-1, the complete variable domain reads GAGVSQSPSNKVTEKGKDVELRCDPISGHTALYWYRQSLGQGLEFLIYFQGNSAPDKSGLPSDRFSAERTGGSVSTLTIQRTQQEDSAVYLCASSLAGGHYNEQFFGPGTRLTVL.

At least ten counts were recorded for this clonotype. The library was prepared for alpha chains; this beta chain is a stray read, so its frequency means little. J is TRBJ1-2 and V is TRBV7-9; the D gene is possibly TRBD1 (5 bases). Germline V gene sequence: CDR1 SEHNR, CDR2 FQNEAQ (reference sequence). The ends were cut back, 5 bases at V and 6 bases at J, with 13 bases in the middle. CDR3 length equals 13 residues. CDR3 sequence: CASSTETVDGYTF. As DNA, the CDR3 is TGTGCCAGCAGCACGGAGACAGTGGATGGCTACACCTTC.

This clonotype was picked up many times. This beta chain came through as a stray read in a library set up for alpha chains, and its size says little. The V call is TRBV11-2, the J call TRBJ2-3, with a tentative D call TRBD2 (6 bases). Germline V gene sequence: CDR1 SGHAT, CDR2 FQNNGV. V was shortened by 2 bases and J by 5 bases, with 14 bases between the two germline ends. There are 15 residues in the CDR3. In DNA, the CDR3 is TGTGCCAGCAGCTTATCGTACGGGGGTGGAGATACGCAGTATTTT. The encoded protein is CASSLSYGGGDTQYF.

This clonotype has at least ten counts. This beta chain was picked up by a library intended for alpha chains and is off target, so its count carries little meaning. This CDR3 reads CSATGAFSGASYNEQFF. The CDR3 bases are TGCAGTGCTACCGGGGCCTTTAGCGGGGCCTCCTACAATGAGCAGTTCTTC. This chain uses TRBV20-1 with TRBJ2-1; 8 nucleotides line up with TRBD2. Germline V gene data show CDR1 as DFQATT and CDR2 as SNEGSKA (reference sequence). This CDR3 spans 17 amino acids. Trimming at V came to 4 bases and at J to 0 bases, leaving 11 bases not matched to a gene.

This clonotype was seen many times. The size of this beta chain means little, since it is a stray read in a library made for alpha chains. The J gene is TRBJ2-7, the V gene TRBV5-5; 10 bases match TRBD2. Germline values: CDR1 SGHKS, CDR2 YYEKEE (reference sequence). V lost 1 base to trimming and J lost 6 bases; unmatched junction nucleotides: 13. There are 17 residues in the CDR3. CDR3 in amino acids: CASSLLIAGGLSREQYF. CDR3 coding DNA: TGTGCCAGCAGCTTGTTGATAGCGGGAGGTCTGTCCCGCGAGCAGTACTTC.

This clonotype was seen ten or more times. This beta chain is a stray read from a library made for alpha chains; its abundance is not meaningful. The V gene is TRBV27, the J gene TRBJ1-6; D gene uncertain. V was pared by 3 bases and J by 10 bases, with 13 bases between. CDR3 length: 14 amino acids. Per germline, CDR1 MNHEY and CDR2 SMNVEV (reference sequence). The CDR3 reads CASSLLSFGSPLHF. In DNA form, the CDR3 reads TGTGCCAGCAGTTTGTTATCCTTCGGGTCACCCCTCCACTTT.

This clonotype is classed as medium-sized. With the library built for alpha chains, this beta chain is off target and its frequency is not meaningful. The J gene is TRBJ1-2, the V gene TRBV12-3 or TRBV12-4, with D tentatively TRBD1 (6 bases). V was shortened by 2 bases and J by 5 bases, with 9 bases between the two germline ends. The length of the CDR3 is 13 residues. The CDR3 loop is CASSLQGSYGYTF. The DNA for the CDR3 is TGTGCCAGCAGTTTACAGGGGTCGTATGGCTACACCTTC.

Comments on this clonotype: Found in a library prepared for alpha chains, this beta chain is an off-target read, and its abundance has little meaning. V and J are TRBV20-1 and TRBJ2-3, with 8 bases lining up with TRBD1. This CDR3 comprises 15 residues. From germline, CDR1 is DFQATT and CDR2 SNEGSKA (reference sequence). The trim removed 2 bases at V and 1 base at J, leaving 5 bases unmatched. CDR3 sequence: CSARNRGSRTDTQYF. CDR3 bases: TGCAGTGCTAGAAACAGGGGGTCGCGCACAGATACGCAGTATTTT.

This clonotype is deemed medium-sized. A library prepared for alpha chains yielded this beta chain as an off-target read; its size is of little meaning. The genes are TRBV19 and TRBJ2-1; 12 bases fit TRBD2. The CDR3 is 14 amino acids. J gave up 8 bases and V 3 bases, and 2 bases lay outside the gene matches. From germline, CDR1 is LNHDA and CDR2 SQIVND (reference sequence). This CDR3 is CASSIGLAGHEQFF. The CDR3 DNA follows: TGTGCCAGTAGTATCGGACTAGCGGGACATGAGCAGTTCTTC.

This clonotype was observed at least ten times. Being off target in a library aimed at alpha chains, this beta chain has a size of little meaning. The chain has TRBV5-1 and TRBJ1-1; 9 bases align to TRBD1. Trimming at V came to 0 bases and at J to 6 bases, leaving 6 bases not matched to a gene. The CDR3 loop spans 15 amino acids. Germline CDR1 reads SGHRS; CDR2 reads YFSETQ. CDR3 protein: CASSLAGDRASEAFF. CDR3 in DNA: TGCGCCAGCAGCTTGGCCGGGGACAGGGCCTCTGAAGCTTTCTTT.